The rows below give T cell receptor beta chains drawn from one sample of a study of T cell repertoires in cytomegalovirus infection. TCRdb redid the calling of the reads with MiXCR, one entry per CDR3 protein. The sample gives some 150,000 distinct CDR3 sequences, around 20% of which show up once; approximately 9.9% is in the top ten. Sequencing input: PBMCs. These receptors all come from a human donor in good health (CMV status not recorded). Some clones in this sample may be carry-over from other donors' samples. Both conserved end residues are part of each CDR3. D genes are given only for firm matches. Clone size appears in some rows only: once, few, many, or a class for an expanded clone.

D gene | J gene | clone size | V gene | CDR3 DNA | CDR3 protein
TRBD1 | TRBJ2-1 | many | TRBV6-2/TRBV6-3 | TGTGCCAGCAGTTACCCCGGACAGGAACAGTTCTTC | CASSYPGQEQFF
- | TRBJ2-7 | - | TRBV20-1 | TGCAGTGCTCCGTCGGCGGCCTCCTACGAGCAGTACTTC | CSAPSAASYEQYF
- | TRBJ2-5 | many | TRBV7-2 | TGTGCCAGCAGCTTAACCGGACTTAAAGAGACCCAGTACTTC | CASSLTGLKETQYF
- | TRBJ2-1 | many | TRBV7-2 | TGTGCCAGCAGCCACTCCGGCCCTAGCGCCTCGGAGCAGTTCTTC | CASSHSGPSASEQFF
- | TRBJ1-4 | many | TRBV7-8 | TGTGCCAGCAGCCGATCCAGGGCGGCGGGGAATGAAAAACTGTTTTTT | CASSRSRAAGNEKLFF
TRBD2 | TRBJ2-5 | - | TRBV9 | TGTGCCAGCAGCGTAGGATTCGGGAGGGCCGGAGAGACCCAGTACTTC | CASSVGFGRAGETQYF
- | TRBJ2-7 | many | TRBV7-8 | TGTGCCAGCAGCTTAGAGGCAGGAGTGTACGAGCAGTACTTC | CASSLEAGVYEQYF
- | TRBJ2-7 | - | TRBV7-3 | TGTGCCAGCAGCTCACCGGACAGAACCTACGAGCAGTACTTC | CASSSPDRTYEQYF
- | TRBJ2-7 | many | TRBV7-2 | TGTGCCAGCAGCCCCAATCTTCACCTGGGGCAGTACTTC | CASSPNLHLGQYF
- | TRBJ2-7 | - | TRBV4-2 | TGTGCCAGCAGCCAAGATTATCGAGGCTACGAGCAGTACTTC | CASSQDYRGYEQYF
- | TRBJ1-2 | - | TRBV5-1 | TGCGCCAGCAGCTTGTTGAGGGGTATGGATGGCTACACCTTC | CASSLLRGMDGYTF
- | TRBJ1-1 | many | TRBV7-2 | TGTGCCAGCAGTTCCCGACAGGTCCGTAACACTGAAGCTTTCTTT | CASSSRQVRNTEAFF
- | TRBJ2-1 | few | TRBV20-1 | TGCAGTGCTTCGACTAGTAGAAACGGGAACTACAATGAGCAGTTCTTC | CSASTSRNGNYNEQFF
TRBD2 | TRBJ2-5 | - | TRBV2 | TGTGCCAGGGGACTAGCGGGGGGCAACCAAGAGACCCAGTACTTC | CARGLAGGNQETQYF
- | TRBJ2-7 | many | TRBV6-2/TRBV6-3 | TGTGCCAGCAGTTACTCGATCAGTGCCGCTTCCTACGAGCAGTACTTC | CASSYSISAASYEQYF
TRBD2 | TRBJ2-3 | many | TRBV7-2 | TGTGCCAGCAGCTTAGGCCGAGCGGGAGGAGCAACAGATACGCAGTATTTT | CASSLGRAGGATDTQYF
TRBD1 | TRBJ2-7 | - | TRBV25-1 | TGTGCCAGCACCGGACAGGCACCCTACGAGCAGTACTTC | CASTGQAPYEQYF
- | TRBJ2-7 | - | TRBV28 | TGTGCCAGCAGTGCCTACCTGGGACTGGCCTACGAGCAGTACTTC | CASSAYLGLAYEQYF
- | TRBJ1-1 | - | TRBV5-4 | TGTGCCAGCAGCTTCCTCCATGAGGGCACTGAAGCTTTCTTT | CASSFLHEGTEAFF
- | TRBJ1-2 | few | TRBV18 | TGTGCCAGCTCCCAACAAGATGGGGATAACTATGGCTACACCTTC | CASSQQDGDNYGYTF
TRBD1 | TRBJ1-1 | few | TRBV5-1 | TGCGCCAGCAGCCTCCAGACAGGGACGAACACTGAAGCTTTCTTT | CASSLQTGTNTEAFF
- | TRBJ1-4 | - | TRBV5-1 | TGCGCCAGCAGCTTGGAAACGGAAAGCGATGAAAAACTGTTTTTT | CASSLETESDEKLFF
- | TRBJ1-3 | many | TRBV12-3/TRBV12-4 | TGTGCCAGCAGCCCCGGGCTGGTCTTCTCTGGAAACACCATATATTTT | CASSPGLVFSGNTIYF
- | TRBJ2-1 | many | TRBV5-1 | TGCGCCAGCAGAGGGGGTACGCGAAGAGGCTGGGACCTTAGCTCCTACAATGAGCAGTTCTTC | CASRGGTRRGWDLSSYNEQFF
- | TRBJ2-3 | - | TRBV27 | TGTGCCAGCAGAGGAGAAACCACTACGCAGTATTTT | CASRGETTTQYF
- | TRBJ1-5 | - | TRBV7-9 | TGTGCCAGCAGCTGGGCAGTCAATCAGCCCCAGCATTTT | CASSWAVNQPQHF
- | TRBJ1-1 | - | TRBV7-2 | TGTGCCAGCAGCTGGGGAGGGCCGGCTGAAGCTTTCTTT | CASSWGGPAEAFF